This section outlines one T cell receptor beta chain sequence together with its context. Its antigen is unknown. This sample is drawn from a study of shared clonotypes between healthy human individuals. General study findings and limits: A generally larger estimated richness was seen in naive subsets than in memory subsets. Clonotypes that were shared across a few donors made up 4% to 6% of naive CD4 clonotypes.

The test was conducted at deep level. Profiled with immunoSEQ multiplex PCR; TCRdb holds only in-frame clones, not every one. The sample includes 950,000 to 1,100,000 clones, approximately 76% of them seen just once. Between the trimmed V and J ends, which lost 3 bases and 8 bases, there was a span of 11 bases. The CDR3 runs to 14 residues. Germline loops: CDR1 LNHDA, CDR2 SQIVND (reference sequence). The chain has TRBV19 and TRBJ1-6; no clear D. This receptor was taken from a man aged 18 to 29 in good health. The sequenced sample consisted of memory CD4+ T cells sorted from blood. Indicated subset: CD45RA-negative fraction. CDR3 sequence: CASSIQVGDSPLHF. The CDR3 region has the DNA TGTGCCAGTAGTATTCAGGTTGGGGATTCACCCCTCCACTTT.